The next 2 T cell receptor beta chains were all read from a single sample in a study of blood T cells in healthy people across ages. With a J-beta primer mix and a sample-barcoded 5' primer, a second PCR ran roughly 6 to 12 cycles. TCRdb itself ran the 5' RACE reads through MiXCR, one entry per CDR3 protein. The data contain some 860,000 distinct CDR3 sequences, roughly 56% of them singletons. Sequencing input: blood. Receptors were obtained from a man aged 35 to 55 in good health.

A few counts support this clonotype. The CDR3 region has the DNA TGTGCCAGCAGGGCCACCGGGACTAGCGGAGTATCGGAGACCCAGTACTTC. This translates into CASRATGTSGVSETQYF. This chain links TRBV12-3 or TRBV12-4 with TRBJ2-7; 11 bases map to TRBD2. The J call may be wrong; the DNA end is better matched by TRBJ2-5. This CDR3 has 17 amino acids.

There are a few counts of this clonotype. The V call is TRBV20-1, the J call TRBJ2-4, with 9 bases matching TRBD2. V shed 3 bases and J 0 bases; nucleotides not matched to a gene: 12. Per germline, CDR1 DFQATT and CDR2 SNEGSKA (reference sequence). The CDR3 covers 18 residues. For the CDR3, the DNA is TGCAGTGCTAGTAAGGTGACTAGCGGAGACATAGCCAAAAACATTCAGTACTTC. Encoded protein: CSASKVTSGDIAKNIQYF.